The rows below give T cell receptor beta chains drawn from one sample of a study of T cell responses to AZD1222 COVID-19 vaccine. The method was immunoSEQ multiplex PCR; TCRdb's version includes in-frame clones alone and lacks a portion of them. This sample has tens of thousands of clones, with approximately 88% found just once. Sequences were derived from peripheral blood, sampled 28 days after the second AZD1222 dose. The receptors were gathered from an adult who received the AZD1222 COVID-19 vaccine. CDR3s leave out the opening cysteine and the closing phenylalanine or tryptophan. The order of the fields is V gene, J gene, CDR3 protein.

v_call: TRBV5-1; j_call: TRBJ1-6; cdr3_aa: ASSRQEGVGNSPLH
v_call: TRBV5-5; j_call: TRBJ2-7; cdr3_aa: ASSPVDRAWDEQY
v_call: TRBV2; j_call: TRBJ2-5; cdr3_aa: ASTQRPVGATQY
v_call: TRBV7-8; j_call: TRBJ2-2; cdr3_aa: ASRRRGDRGVVGELF
v_call: TRBV5-1; j_call: TRBJ2-2; cdr3_aa: ASSIAGANTGELF
v_call: TRBV12-5; j_call: TRBJ1-3; cdr3_aa: ASGAGTAGNTIY
v_call: TRBV3-1/TRBV3-2; j_call: TRBJ2-5; cdr3_aa: ASSRGGLEETQY
v_call: TRBV5-5; j_call: TRBJ1-1; cdr3_aa: ASLENTEAF
v_call: TRBV11-2; j_call: TRBJ2-1; cdr3_aa: ASSLDNGEQF
v_call: TRBV5-1; j_call: TRBJ1-4; cdr3_aa: ASATYGTNEKLF
v_call: TRBV30; j_call: TRBJ1-6; cdr3_aa: AWTPGRYNSPLH